Each of the 25 T cell receptor beta chains below was sequenced from the same sample in a study of T cell responses to AZD1222 COVID-19 vaccine (dated by TCRdb to the early 2020s). According to the study, the label for this sample's time point signals: baseline before first vaccination. The library was built by means of the immunoSEQ multiplex PCR assay. TCRdb re-hosts the immuneACCESS table, in-frame sequences only. Its copies lack some clones; in the studies checked, an unresolved V gene accounts for under half of them, and the cause for the rest is not known. The sample table holds 140,000 to 150,000 clones, of which nearly 95% were seen once. Around 5% of the sample rests with the top ten. Here the sequenced sample was peripheral blood, taken on day 0 of AZD1222 vaccination. The receptors were gathered from an adult in good health.

As for this clone: Other DNA sequences of this sample code for an identical CDR3. The chain combines TRBV19 with TRBJ1-5; 7 bases line up with TRBD1. Per the germline V gene, CDR1 is LNHDA and CDR2 is SQIVND (reference sequence). J lost 7 bases, V lost 8 bases, and 8 bases had no gene match. The CDR3 has 13 amino acids. Here the CDR3 reads CASSTGEGQPQHF. CDR3 sequence (DNA): TGTGCCAGTTCTACAGGGGAGGGCCAGCCCCAGCATTTT.

The V call is TRBV28, the J call TRBJ1-6; D not resolved. V lost 1 base and J lost 6, with 7 bases in between. This CDR3 contains 14 residues. From germline, CDR1 is MDHEN and CDR2 SYDVKM. In DNA, the CDR3 is TGTGCCAGCAGTTTATTAACAGTTAATTCACCCCTCCACTTT. This sequence encodes CASSLLTVNSPLHF.

The V call is TRBV7-2, the J call TRBJ2-7, with 11 positions matching TRBD2. Germline CDR1 reads SGHTA; CDR2 reads FQGNSA. The CDR3 contains 15 residues. V lost 5 bases, J lost 3 bases, and 6 bases stayed unmatched. The DNA of the CDR3 is TGTGCCAGCAGCGTAGTAGGGACTAGCGGCTACGAGCAGTACTTC. This codes for CASSVVGTSGYEQYF.

The V and J genes are TRBV5-6 and TRBJ2-7; the D is unclear. V lost 3 bases to trimming and J lost 4 bases, with 5 bases between them. Looked up from germline, CDR1 is SGHDT and CDR2 is YYEEEE. The CDR3 is made up of 11 amino acids. The CDR3 loop is CASSSGYEQYF. The CDR3 coding sequence is TGTGCCAGCAGCTCCGGATACGAGCAGTACTTC.

The genes are TRBV19 and TRBJ2-1; weak D call: TRBD2 (6 bases). The V end was cut by 5 bases, the J end by 4 bases, with 9 bases between. The CDR3 runs to 13 residues. The V gene's germline CDR1 is LNHDA and CDR2 SQIVND (reference sequence). CDR3 protein: CASSAGRYNEQFF. The CDR3 bases are TGTGCCAGTAGTGCGGGACGATACAATGAGCAGTTCTTC.

The rearrangement uses TRBV28 and TRBJ2-1; D is undetermined. In germline, CDR1 is MDHEN, CDR2 SYDVKM. With 2 bases removed from V and 8 bases from J, the gap between germline ends came to 7 bases. This CDR3 has 12 residues. The chain's CDR3 is CASSLNLHEQFF. CDR3 in DNA: TGTGCCAGCAGTTTAAACCTTCATGAGCAGTTCTTC.

The chain has TRBV6-1 and TRBJ1-5, with D maybe TRBD1 (6 bases). V lost 2 bases and J 6 bases, leaving 8 bases between the germline ends. The germline V gene encodes CDR1 MNHNS and CDR2 SASEGT. The CDR3 spans 13 residues. The CDR3 region is CASSENRVQPQHF. The CDR3 DNA reads TGTGCCAGCAGTGAAAACAGGGTTCAGCCCCAGCATTTT.

V gene TRBV5-1 combines with J gene TRBJ2-3, with TRBD2 identical over 8 bases. J was trimmed by 3 bases and V by 0 bases; bases with no gene match: 3. The CDR3 has 15 amino acids. Germline V gene data show CDR1 as SGHRS and CDR2 as YFSETQ. The chain's CDR3 is CASSLVGLATDTQYF. The DNA of the CDR3 is TGCGCCAGCAGCTTGGTTGGACTAGCAACAGATACGCAGTATTTT.

The V call is TRBV5-4, the J call TRBJ1-2; D unclear. The germline V gene encodes CDR1 SGHNT and CDR2 YYREEE (reference sequence). This CDR3 is 13 amino acids long. Deletions cut 1 base from V and 3 bases from J, with 7 bases between. The CDR3 DNA sequence: TGTGCCAGCAGCTTGATCACTCACTATGGCTACACCTTC. It codes for CASSLITHYGYTF.

V and J are TRBV5-1 and TRBJ1-6; D is perhaps TRBD1 (5 bases). The CDR3 is 15 amino acids. V lost 0 bases and J lost 8, with 12 bases in between. Germline CDR1 and CDR2: SGHRS and YFSETQ. This CDR3 reads CASSLEGPADSPLHF. The CDR3, as DNA: TGCGCCAGCAGCTTGGAGGGGCCCGCGGATTCACCCCTCCACTTT.

The chain recombines TRBV2 with TRBJ1-5, with 7 bases lining up with TRBD1. This CDR3 comprises 15 residues. V gave up 2 bases and J gave up 6 bases; unmatched junction bases: 7. Germline V gene sequence: CDR1 SNHLY, CDR2 FYNNEI. CDR3 DNA sequence: TGTGCCAGCAGTGAACTGCAGGGGGGCACTCAGCCCCAGCATTTT. Protein: CASSELQGGTQPQHF.

The chain carries TRBV7-3 and TRBJ2-2; TRBD2 aligns across 10 bases. The germline gives CDR1 SGHTA, CDR2 FQGTGA. The CDR3 sequence is 17 residues long. Trimming cost V 5 bases and J 1 base; bases outside gene matches: 7. This chain's CDR3 is CASSLLAGGLNTGELFF. The CDR3 DNA reads TGTGCCAGCAGCCTCTTAGCGGGAGGTCTGAACACCGGGGAGCTGTTTTTT.

The gene calls are TRBV28 and TRBJ2-6; D ambiguous. The CDR3 is 15 amino acids. The V gene's germline CDR1 is MDHEN and CDR2 SYDVKM. V lost 3 bases and J 3 bases, leaving 9 bases between the germline ends. For the CDR3, the DNA is TGTGCCAGCAGTTTCAGTGAGTATGGGGCCAACGTCCTGACTTTC. This codes for CASSFSEYGANVLTF.

The rearrangement links TRBV9 to TRBJ2-5, with 9 bases that match TRBD2. The V segment lost 0 bases and the J segment 5 bases; nucleotides outside the gene matches: 5. Germline-derived CDR1 and CDR2 are SGDLS and YYNGEE. This CDR3 spans 15 amino acids. The CDR3 is CASSVDSGRWETQYF. The CDR3 DNA sequence: TGTGCCAGCAGCGTAGATAGCGGGAGATGGGAGACCCAGTACTTC.

A few counts support this clone. The rearrangement uses TRBV7-8 and TRBJ1-2, with 8 bases fitting TRBD1. V shed 5 bases, J shed 1 base, and the junction held 6 bases outside the gene matches. The germline V gene encodes CDR1 SGHVS and CDR2 FQNEAQ. The CDR3 contains 15 residues. DNA of the CDR3: TGTGCCAGCAGCCAGGGACAGGTGTATAACTATGGCTACACCTTC. Translating it yields CASSQGQVYNYGYTF.

The gene calls are TRBV7-6 and TRBJ2-7; 7 positions match TRBD1. Trimming took 1 base from V and 2 from J; bases not matched to a gene: 5. The CDR3 covers 15 residues. Germline CDR1 is SGHVS and CDR2 is FNYEAQ. Here the CDR3 reads CASSLGPGQTYEQYF. DNA for the CDR3: TGTGCCAGCAGCTTAGGTCCGGGACAGACCTACGAGCAGTACTTC.

The chain employs TRBV19 and TRBJ1-5, with D possibly being TRBD1 (5 bases). The V gene's germline CDR1 is LNHDA and CDR2 SQIVND (reference sequence). V lost 5 bases and J lost 2, with 16 bases in between. The CDR3 is 16 amino acids. DNA of the CDR3: TGTGCCAGTAGTCCCCCCGGGACTTGGGGCAATCAGCCCCAGCATTTT. This encodes CASSPPGTWGNQPQHF. Complete variable domain (other parts from reference TRBV19 and TRBJ1-5): DGGITQSPKYLFRKEGQNVTLSCEQNLNHDAMYWYRQDPGQGLRLIYYSQIVNDFQKGDIAEGYSVSREKKESFPLTVTSAQKNPTAFYLCASSPPGTWGNQPQHFGDGTRLSIL.

In its sample, this clone was seen once. The V gene is TRBV19, the J gene TRBJ1-5; 7 bases match TRBD1. The CDR3 covers 15 residues. Germline V CDR1 and CDR2: LNHDA, SQIVND (reference sequence). V was pared by 5 bases and J by 5 bases, with 9 bases of the junction left unmatched. CDR3 sequence: CASSGAGGRDQPQHF. DNA for the CDR3: TGTGCCAGTAGTGGTGCAGGGGGACGGGATCAGCCCCAGCATTTT. Full variable domain (outside the CDR3, taken from reference TRBV19 and TRBJ1-5): DGGITQSPKYLFRKEGQNVTLSCEQNLNHDAMYWYRQDPGQGLRLIYYSQIVNDFQKGDIAEGYSVSREKKESFPLTVTSAQKNPTAFYLCASSGAGGRDQPQHFGDGTRLSIL.

The rearrangement links TRBV5-1 to TRBJ2-2; possible D gene TRBD1, 5 bases. This CDR3 spans 15 amino acids. CDR1 is SGHRS and CDR2 is YFSETQ in the germline V gene. Deletions cut 0 bases from V and 5 bases from J, with 11 bases between. The CDR3 region has the DNA TGCGCCAGCAGCTTGGCAATACAGGAGACCGGGGAGCTGTTTTTT. Its protein is CASSLAIQETGELFF.

The rearrangement joins TRBV2 to TRBJ1-1; tentatively, D is TRBD1 (5 bases). Trimming left V 3 bases short and J 5 bases short, with 13 bases between. Per germline, CDR1 SNHLY and CDR2 FYNNEI. The CDR3 extends over 14 amino acids. The CDR3 sequence is CASSDRGTYTEAFF. In DNA form, the CDR3 reads TGTGCCAGCAGTGACCGGGGGACGTATACTGAAGCTTTCTTT.

The CDR3, as DNA: TGTGCCAGCAGCCCCAAGACAGGGGTGAACACTGAAGCTTTCTTT. Translated: CASSPKTGVNTEAFF. V and J are TRBV7-9 and TRBJ1-1; 8 positions match TRBD1. J gave up 0 bases and V 5 bases, and 5 bases lay outside the gene matches. The CDR3 has 15 residues. In germline, CDR1 is SEHNR, CDR2 FQNEAQ (reference sequence).

The gene calls are TRBV30 and TRBJ1-5; D gene unclear. Germline CDR1 reads GTSNPN; CDR2 reads SVGIG (reference sequence). The CDR3 runs to 13 residues. Trimming cost V 5 bases and J 1 base, with 9 bases left between them. The CDR3: CAWGYDSNQPQHF. The CDR3 nucleotides read TGTGCCTGGGGTTACGACAGCAATCAGCCCCAGCATTTT.

The chain is built from TRBV30 and TRBJ1-1; 8 bases are shared with TRBD1. The germline V gene encodes CDR1 GTSNPN and CDR2 SVGIG (reference sequence). The J segment lost 11 bases and the V segment lost 3 bases, leaving 8 bases of the junction unmatched. The CDR3 length is 12 residues. This CDR3 reads CAWRLGQAGAFF. CDR3 DNA: TGTGCCTGGAGACTGGGACAGGCCGGCGCTTTCTTT.

This clone was seen only a few times. The chain recombines TRBV30 with TRBJ1-5; the D gene is possibly TRBD1 (6 bases). V lost 3 bases and J 6 bases, leaving 12 bases between the germline ends. This CDR3 has 13 residues. Germline CDR1 reads GTSNPN; CDR2 reads SVGIG (reference sequence). The CDR3 loop is CAWRGAGAQPQHF. For the CDR3, the DNA is TGTGCCTGGAGGGGGGCAGGGGCTCAGCCCCAGCATTTT.

The chain has TRBV10-1 and TRBJ2-7; unclear D gene. CDR3 length equals 13 residues. The V end was cut by 5 bases, the J end by 5 bases, with 13 bases between. Germline lookup yields CDR1 WNHNN and CDR2 SYGVQD (reference sequence). CDR3 region: CASSLNYGHEQYF. As DNA, the CDR3 is TGCGCCAGCAGTCTAAATTATGGCCACGAGCAGTACTTC.